What follows are 16 T cell receptor beta chains derived from one specimen sequenced in a study of cytomegalovirus exposure and HLA in healthy donors. Vbeta (60) and Jbeta (13) primers were used in the PCR. Assay used: immunoSEQ multiplex PCR; TCRdb lists only in-frame clones, some missing. The table includes approximately 100,000 clones, about 75% detected once. The sequencing input was PBMCs. Source of these receptors: a male donor in good health and CMV-seropositive.

The chain employs TRBV30 and TRBJ2-2, with TRBD1 as a possible D gene (5 bases). Trimming left V 3 bases short and J 7 bases short, with 21 bases between. Per the germline V gene, CDR1 is GTSNPN and CDR2 is SVGIG (reference sequence). The CDR3 has 16 amino acids. The CDR3 DNA is TGTGCCTGGAGCGCCAGGCAGGGCGGATCTGGCGGGGAGCTGTTTTTT. Amino acid sequence: CAWSARQGGSGGELFF.

The chain recombines TRBV7-9 with TRBJ2-3; 7 nucleotides match TRBD2. Germline V CDR1 and CDR2: SEHNR, FQNEAQ (reference sequence). V was pared by 5 bases and J by 4 bases, with 15 bases of the junction left unmatched. The length of the CDR3 is 17 residues. The CDR3 reads CASSPPRDYGIPDTQYF. The DNA for the CDR3 is TGTGCCAGCAGCCCACCTCGGGACTATGGGATTCCAGATACGCAGTATTTT.

The gene calls are TRBV30 and TRBJ1-6; D perhaps matches TRBD1 (5 bases). Germline loops: CDR1 GTSNPN, CDR2 SVGIG (reference sequence). This CDR3 spans 17 amino acids. V lost 0 bases and J lost 6, with 18 bases in between. The CDR3 is CAWSVPPLGQTNSPLHF. Written as DNA, the CDR3 is TGTGCCTGGAGTGTCCCCCCCCTGGGGCAGACTAATTCACCCCTCCACTTT.

The chain recombines TRBV5-1 with TRBJ2-5; 8 bases are shared with TRBD1. Trimming at V came to 4 bases and at J to 5 bases, leaving 19 bases not matched to a gene. The CDR3 has 18 residues. CDR1 SGHRS and CDR2 YFSETQ come from the germline V gene. The CDR3, as DNA: TGCGCCAGCAGCAGGGATCTCGGGACAGGTGAACTTCGGGAGACCCAGTACTTC. Amino acids: CASSRDLGTGELRETQYF.

The J gene is TRBJ2-7, the V gene TRBV28, with TRBD2 as a possible D gene (5 bases). Germline lookup yields CDR1 MDHEN and CDR2 SYDVKM. Trimming pared 3 bases from V and 1 base from J, leaving 10 bases between. The CDR3 is made up of 14 amino acids. CDR3 nucleotide sequence: TGTGCCAGCAGTTTCGGACTGCCGTCCTACGAGCAGTACTTC. Amino acid sequence: CASSFGLPSYEQYF.

This clone was picked up one time. Written as DNA, the CDR3 is TGCGCCAGCAGGACAGGGGTTGACATGAACACTGAAGCTTTCTTT. Translation gives CASRTGVDMNTEAFF. The chain combines TRBV4-3 with TRBJ1-1; 8 bases agree with TRBD1. The V gene end was trimmed by 6 bases and the J gene end by 0 bases; junction bases not matched to a gene: 6. Per the germline V gene, CDR1 is LGHNA and CDR2 is YSLEER. The CDR3 is 15 amino acids.

This sequence joins TRBV9 and TRBJ2-2; 12 bases agree with TRBD2. Germline CDR1 SGDLS, CDR2 YYNGEE. V gave up 4 bases and J gave up 4 bases; unmatched junction bases: 2. There are 15 residues in the CDR3. The CDR3 DNA reads TGTGCCAGCAGCACGGGACTAGCGGGCACCGGGGAGCTGTTTTTT. Protein: CASSTGLAGTGELFF.

The chain couples TRBV5-4 to TRBJ2-1; tentatively, D is TRBD2 (6 bases). The CDR3 is made up of 15 amino acids. Germline V CDR1 and CDR2: SGHNT, YYREEE (reference sequence). V lost 4 bases, J lost 6 bases, and 17 bases lay in between. This CDR3 is CASSETSSRSNEQFF. CDR3 nucleotide sequence: TGTGCCAGCAGCGAAACTAGCTCCCGGAGCAATGAGCAGTTCTTC.

This chain joins TRBV5-1 and TRBJ1-4; 7 bases match TRBD1. V lost 3 bases to trimming and J lost 7 bases; unmatched junction nucleotides: 9. Germline V gene sequence: CDR1 SGHRS, CDR2 YFSETQ. The CDR3 has 15 amino acids. The chain's CDR3 is CASSSGEGAGEKLFF. The CDR3 DNA reads TGCGCCAGCAGCTCGGGAGAGGGGGCAGGTGAAAAACTGTTTTTT.

V usage is TRBV28 and J usage is TRBJ2-3; 11 nucleotides agree with TRBD2. The V gene end was trimmed by 10 bases and the J gene end by 1 base; junction bases not matched to a gene: 4. Germline V gives CDR1 MDHEN, CDR2 SYDVKM. This CDR3 contains 14 residues. CDR3 nucleotides: TGTGCCACCCTGACTAGCGGGGGCACAGATACGCAGTATTTT. Encoded protein: CATLTSGGTDTQYF.

The V call is TRBV10-3, the J call TRBJ1-1; D might be TRBD1 (6 bases). Germline V lookup: CDR1 ENHRY, CDR2 SYGVKD. The CDR3 consists of 14 residues. V dropped 4 bases and J dropped 1 base, with 10 bases sitting between them. The DNA of the CDR3 is TGTGCCATCAGTGGGGACATTTCGAACACTGAAGCTTTCTTT. Residues: CAISGDISNTEAFF.

This clone was counted a few times. This chain links TRBV6-4 with TRBJ2-2; 7 nucleotides agree with TRBD2. V gave up 4 bases and J gave up 8 bases; unmatched junction bases: 13. The CDR3 contains 16 residues. The V gene's germline CDR1 is MRHNA and CDR2 SNTAGT. This chain's CDR3 is CASSAFGRGTTGELFF. In nucleotides, the CDR3 is TGTGCCAGCAGTGCCTTTGGCCGGGGGACTACGGGGGAGCTGTTTTTT.

The CDR3 spells CASSPEGTRMTDTQYF. Here the CDR3 DNA reads TGTGCCAGCAGCCCCGAGGGTACTAGGATGACAGATACGCAGTATTTT. The chain employs TRBV9 and TRBJ2-3, with D perhaps TRBD2 (5 bases). The CDR3 runs 16 residues. CDR1 and CDR2 (germline): SGDLS, YYNGEE. Trimming took 4 bases from V and 3 from J, leaving 18 bases between them.

A single count supports this clone. V and J are TRBV2 and TRBJ2-1; 10 bases align to TRBD2. With V trimmed by 4 bases and J by 5 bases, 5 bases remained unmatched. Germline values: CDR1 SNHLY, CDR2 FYNNEI. The CDR3 is 15 amino acids. CDR3 nucleotide sequence: TGTGCCAGCAGTGCGAGCGGGGGGGTCAACAATGAGCAGTTCTTC. Its translation is CASSASGGVNNEQFF. Full variable domain (outside the CDR3, taken from reference TRBV2 and TRBJ2-1): EPEVTQTPSHQVTQMGQEVILRCVPISNHLYFYWYRQILGQKVEFLVSFYNNEISEKSEIFDDQFSVERPDGSNFTLKIRSTKLEDSAMYFCASSASGGVNNEQFFGPGTRLTVL.

J is TRBJ1-2 and V is TRBV19, with 11 positions matching TRBD1. From germline, CDR1 is LNHDA and CDR2 SQIVND (reference sequence). V shed 6 bases, J shed 9 bases, and the junction held 9 bases outside the gene matches. The CDR3 is made up of 14 amino acids. The CDR3 here is CASSRGQGAGSYTF. The CDR3 region has the DNA TGTGCCAGTAGCCGAGGACAGGGGGCAGGGAGCTACACCTTC.

This clone was detected once. The chain has TRBV11-3 and TRBJ2-1, with unresolved D. The germline V gene encodes CDR1 SGHNT and CDR2 YENEEA. The ends were cut back, 1 base at V and 5 bases at J, with 21 bases in the middle. The CDR3 covers 18 residues. CDR3 sequence reads: CASSLGLVSTRLDNEQFF. DNA of the CDR3: TGTGCCAGCAGCTTAGGATTAGTTTCGACGAGGCTAGACAATGAGCAGTTCTTC.